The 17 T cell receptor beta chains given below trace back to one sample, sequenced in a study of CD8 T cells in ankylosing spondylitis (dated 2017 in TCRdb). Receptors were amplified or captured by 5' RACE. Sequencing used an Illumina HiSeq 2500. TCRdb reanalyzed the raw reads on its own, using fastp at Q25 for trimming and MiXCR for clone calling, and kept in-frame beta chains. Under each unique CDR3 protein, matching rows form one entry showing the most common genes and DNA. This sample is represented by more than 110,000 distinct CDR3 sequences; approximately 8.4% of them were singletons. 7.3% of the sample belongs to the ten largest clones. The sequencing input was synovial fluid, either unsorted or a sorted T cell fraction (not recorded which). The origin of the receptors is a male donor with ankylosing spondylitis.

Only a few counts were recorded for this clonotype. The CDR3 is CASSLRGVEKLFF. CDR3 DNA: TGTGCCAGCAGCTTAAGGGGGGTTGAAAAACTGTTTTTT. The gene calls are TRBV5-6 and TRBJ1-4, with D tentatively TRBD1 (6 bases). CDR3 length: 13 residues. Trimming left V 2 bases short and J 7 bases short, with 9 bases between. CDR1 is SGHDT, CDR2 YYEEEE, per germline.

As DNA, the CDR3 is TGTGCCAGCAGCTTCTGGGGACAGGACTACGAGCAGTACTTC. This gives the protein CASSFWGQDYEQYF. This sequence joins TRBV5-6 and TRBJ2-7, with 8 bases identical to TRBD1. J was trimmed by 3 bases and V by 2 bases; bases with no gene match: 4. Germline loops: CDR1 SGHDT, CDR2 YYEEEE. The CDR3 consists of 14 residues.

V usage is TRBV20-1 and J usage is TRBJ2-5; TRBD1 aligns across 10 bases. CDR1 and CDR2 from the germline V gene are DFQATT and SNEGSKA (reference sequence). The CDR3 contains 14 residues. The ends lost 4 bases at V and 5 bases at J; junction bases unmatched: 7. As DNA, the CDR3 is TGCAGTGCTATTTGGACAGGGGGTACGGAGACCCAGTACTTC. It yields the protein CSAIWTGGTETQYF.

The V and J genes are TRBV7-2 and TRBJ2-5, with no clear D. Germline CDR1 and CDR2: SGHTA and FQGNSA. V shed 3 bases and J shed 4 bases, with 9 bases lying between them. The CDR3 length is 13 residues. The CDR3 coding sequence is TGTGCCAGCAGCTTGCAGTTTTTAGAGACCCAGTACTTC. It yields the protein CASSLQFLETQYF.

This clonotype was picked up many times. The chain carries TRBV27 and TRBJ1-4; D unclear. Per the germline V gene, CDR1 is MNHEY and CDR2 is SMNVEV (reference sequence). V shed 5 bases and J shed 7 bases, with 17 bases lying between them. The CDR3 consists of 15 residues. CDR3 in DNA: TGTGCCAGCAGTCCCCTCCGAGGATGGAGTGAAAAACTGTTTTTT. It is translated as CASSPLRGWSEKLFF.

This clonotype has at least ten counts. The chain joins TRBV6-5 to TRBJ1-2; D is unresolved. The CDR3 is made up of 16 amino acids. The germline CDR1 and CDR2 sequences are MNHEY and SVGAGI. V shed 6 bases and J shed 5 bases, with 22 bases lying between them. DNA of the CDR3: TGTGCCAGCAGAGACTCCCCGACACCAAGGTCGTATGGCTACACCTTC. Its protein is CASRDSPTPRSYGYTF.

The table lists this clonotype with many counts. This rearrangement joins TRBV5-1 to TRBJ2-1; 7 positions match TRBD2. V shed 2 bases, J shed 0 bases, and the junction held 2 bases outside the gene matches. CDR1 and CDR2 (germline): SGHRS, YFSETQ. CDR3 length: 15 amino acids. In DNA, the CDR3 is TGCGCCAGCAGCTTCGGACTAGTCTCCTACAATGAGCAGTTCTTC. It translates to CASSFGLVSYNEQFF. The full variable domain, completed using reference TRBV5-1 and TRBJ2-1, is KAGVTQTPRYLIKTRGQQVTLSCSPISGHRSVSWYQQTPGQGLQFLFEYFSETQRNKGNFPGRFSGRQFSNSRSEMNVSTLELGDSALYLCASSFGLVSYNEQFFGPGTRLTVL.

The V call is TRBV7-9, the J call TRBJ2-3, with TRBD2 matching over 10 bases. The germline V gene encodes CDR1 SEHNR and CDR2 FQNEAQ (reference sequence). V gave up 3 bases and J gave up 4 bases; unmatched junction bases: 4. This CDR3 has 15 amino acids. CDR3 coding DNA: TGTGCCAGCAGCTTGGGGCTAGCGGGAGCAGATACGCAGTATTTT. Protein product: CASSLGLAGADTQYF.

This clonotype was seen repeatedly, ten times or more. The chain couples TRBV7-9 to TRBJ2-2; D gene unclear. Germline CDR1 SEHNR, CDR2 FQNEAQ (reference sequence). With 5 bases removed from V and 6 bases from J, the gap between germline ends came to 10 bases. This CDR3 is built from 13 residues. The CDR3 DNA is TGTGCCAGCAGCCTAGAATCCCCCGGGGAGCTGTTTTTT. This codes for CASSLESPGELFF.

CDR3 DNA sequence: TGTGCCAGCAACTTGTCACAGGGGGTACCAGAGACCCAGTACTTC. Amino acids: CASNLSQGVPETQYF. The rearrangement uses TRBV11-2 and TRBJ2-5; 8 nucleotides agree with TRBD1. This CDR3 has 15 residues. In germline, CDR1 is SGHAT, CDR2 FQNNGV. J gave up 4 bases and V 7 bases, and 11 bases lay outside the gene matches. Filled out from reference TRBV11-2 and TRBJ2-5, the complete variable domain reads EAGVAQSPRYKIIEKRQSVAFWCNPISGHATLYWYQQILGQGPKLLIQFQNNGVVDDSQLPKDRFSAERLKGVDSTLKIQPAKLEDSAVYLCASNLSQGVPETQYFGPGTRLLVL.

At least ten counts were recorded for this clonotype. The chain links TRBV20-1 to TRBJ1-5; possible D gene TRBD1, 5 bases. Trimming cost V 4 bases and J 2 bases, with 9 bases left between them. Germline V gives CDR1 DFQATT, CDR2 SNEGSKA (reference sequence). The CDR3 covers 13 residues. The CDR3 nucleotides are TGCAGTGCTATGCGCAGGGGCAATCAGCCCCAGCATTTT. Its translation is CSAMRRGNQPQHF.

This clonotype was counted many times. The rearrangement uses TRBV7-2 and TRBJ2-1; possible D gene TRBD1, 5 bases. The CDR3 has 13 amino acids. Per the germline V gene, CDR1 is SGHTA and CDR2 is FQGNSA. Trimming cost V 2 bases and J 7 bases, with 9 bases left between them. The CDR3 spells CASSLFRANEQFF. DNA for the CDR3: TGTGCCAGCAGCTTATTCAGGGCAAATGAGCAGTTCTTC. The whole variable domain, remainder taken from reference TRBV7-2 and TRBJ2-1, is GAGVSQSPSNKVTEKGKDVELRCDPISGHTALYWYRQSLGQGLEFLIYFQGNSAPDKSGLPSDRFSAERTGGSVSTLTIQRTQQEDSAVYLCASSLFRANEQFFGPGTRLTVL.

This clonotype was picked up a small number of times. CDR3 protein: CASSLTRYNEQFF. CDR3 in DNA: TGTGCCAGCAGTCTGACACGATACAATGAGCAGTTCTTC. The V and J genes are TRBV27 and TRBJ2-1; D uncertain. Germline V gene sequence: CDR1 MNHEY, CDR2 SMNVEV (reference sequence). V shed 5 bases and J shed 4 bases, with 9 bases lying between them. The CDR3 sequence is 13 residues long.

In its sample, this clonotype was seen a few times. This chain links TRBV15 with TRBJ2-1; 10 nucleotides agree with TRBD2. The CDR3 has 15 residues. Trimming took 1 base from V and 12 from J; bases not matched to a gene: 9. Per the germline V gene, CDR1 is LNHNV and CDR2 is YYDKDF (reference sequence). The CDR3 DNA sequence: TGTGCCACCAGCAGAGTAAGCGGGGGGGCAGGAGTGCAGTTCTTC. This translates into CATSRVSGGAGVQFF.

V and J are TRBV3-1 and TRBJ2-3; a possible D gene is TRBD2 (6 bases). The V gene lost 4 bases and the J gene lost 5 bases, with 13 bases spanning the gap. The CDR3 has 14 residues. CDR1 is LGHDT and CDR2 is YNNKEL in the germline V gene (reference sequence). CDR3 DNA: TGTGCCAGCAGCCTCTTGAGGCGGGGAGATACGCAGTATTTT. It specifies CASSLLRRGDTQYF.

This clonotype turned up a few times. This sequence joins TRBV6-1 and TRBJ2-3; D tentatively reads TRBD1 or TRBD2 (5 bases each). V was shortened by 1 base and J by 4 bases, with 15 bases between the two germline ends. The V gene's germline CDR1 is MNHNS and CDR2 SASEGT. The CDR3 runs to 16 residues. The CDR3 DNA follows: TGTGCCAGCAGTGAAGATTCTGGGGGATGGTCAGATACGCAGTATTTT. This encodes CASSEDSGGWSDTQYF.

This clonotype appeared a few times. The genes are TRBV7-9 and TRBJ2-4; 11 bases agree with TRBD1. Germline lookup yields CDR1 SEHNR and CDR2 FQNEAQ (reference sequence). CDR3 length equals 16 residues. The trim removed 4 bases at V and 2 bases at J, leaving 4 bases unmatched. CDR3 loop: CASSWGTGGTKNIQYF. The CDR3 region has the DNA TGTGCCAGCAGCTGGGGGACAGGGGGAACCAAAAACATTCAGTACTTC.